Listed below are T cell receptor beta chains from one sample, sequenced in a study of cytomegalovirus exposure and HLA in healthy donors. Only in-frame clones appear in the TCRdb table, and some are missing; sequencing was by immunoSEQ multiplex PCR. The sample yields roughly 82,000 clones, 60% to 75% seen once. The sample comprised PBMCs. These receptors came from a woman aged 40 to 50 in good health and CMV-seropositive. CDR3s include the opening cysteine and the closing phenylalanine or tryptophan. The D gene is left open where the match is weak. Size is omitted from some rows. Given values are once, few, many or a class for expanded clones.

j_gene | d_gene | abundance | v_gene | len | CDR3nt | CDR3aa
TRBJ1-2 | TRBD1 | . | TRBV6-1 | 17 | TGTGCCAGCAGTGACCCCCGGGACAGGGCCAATGAGGGGGGCTACACCTTC | CASSDPRDRANEGGYTF
TRBJ1-5 | . | . | TRBV28 | 16 | TGTGCCAGCAGTTTAAGGACAGACTATAGCAATCAGCCCCAGCATTTT | CASSLRTDYSNQPQHF
TRBJ1-5 | TRBD1 | . | TRBV19 | 17 | TGTGCCAGTAGTATCGAGACAGGGGCATCGAACAATCAGCCCCAGCATTTT | CASSIETGASNNQPQHF
TRBJ2-5 | TRBD2 | few | TRBV2 | 15 | TGTGCCAGCAGCGGGACTAGCGGGCAACAAGAGACCCAGTACTTC | CASSGTSGQQETQYF
TRBJ2-2 | . | . | TRBV18 | 15 | TGTGCCAGCTTACCCTTCTCAGGGGACACCGGGGAGCTGTTTTTT | CASLPFSGDTGELFF
TRBJ1-1 | TRBD1 | . | TRBV27 | 13 | TGTGCCAGCAGGACTAACAGGGGCACTGAAGCTTTCTTT | CASRTNRGTEAFF
TRBJ2-7 | TRBD2 | once | TRBV5-1 | 18 | TGCGCCAGCAGCTTGGCGGGGACTAGCGGGAGATCCCCGGGGGAGCAGTACTTC | CASSLAGTSGRSPGEQYF
TRBJ2-2 | . | . | TRBV10-1 | 14 | TGCGCCAGCAGTGAACAAGTCCTTACCGGGGAGCTGTTTTTT | CASSEQVLTGELFF
TRBJ1-3 | TRBD1 | . | TRBV28 | 17 | TGTGCCAGCAGCTTCGGGGCAGGGGGCTTCTCTGGAAACACCATATATTTT | CASSFGAGGFSGNTIYF
TRBJ2-2 | . | . | TRBV30 | 11 | TGTGCCCACAGGGTCCCCGGGGAGCTGTTTTTT | CAHRVPGELFF
TRBJ1-3 | . | . | TRBV5-6 | 13 | TGTGCCAGCAGCCTCATAACTGAAAACACCATATATTTT | CASSLITENTIYF
TRBJ2-7 | TRBD2 | . | TRBV7-8 | 16 | TGTGCCAGCAGCCCCGACGAAACTAGCGGACCTTACGAGCAGTACTTC | CASSPDETSGPYEQYF
TRBJ2-7 | . | . | TRBV29-1 | 13 | TGCAGCGTTGAGGACAGTAACGTGGACGAGCAGTACTTC | CSVEDSNVDEQYF
TRBJ2-3 | TRBD2 | . | TRBV10-1 | 14 | TGCGCCAGCTCTTTGCTAGCGGGCCTAGATACGCAGTATTTT | CASSLLAGLDTQYF
TRBJ1-1 | . | . | TRBV4-2 | 17 | TGTGCCAGCAGCCAAGATCGGGCAGGGATAATGAACACTGAAGCTTTCTTT | CASSQDRAGIMNTEAFF
TRBJ1-5 | . | . | TRBV2 | 12 | TGTGCCAGCACTCCAGGGCCTCAGCCCCAGCATTTT | CASTPGPQPQHF
TRBJ1-2 | . | . | TRBV6-5 | 15 | TGTGCCAGCAGTTACTCGGGGACACAAGGTTATGGCTACACCTTC | CASSYSGTQGYGYTF
TRBJ1-1 | . | few | TRBV13 | 13 | TGTGCCAGCAGCCTGGGAGTGAACACTGAAGCTTTCTTT | CASSLGVNTEAFF
TRBJ1-2 | . | . | TRBV6-6 | 16 | TGTGCCAGCAGTAACCCCCTTTTGGGGGGTAACTATGGCTACACCTTC | CASSNPLLGGNYGYTF
TRBJ2-6 | . | . | TRBV5-4 | 15 | TGTGCCAGCAGCATGAGGGTGCCTGGGGCCAACGTCCTGACTTTC | CASSMRVPGANVLTF
TRBJ1-2 | . | . | TRBV2 | 13 | TGTGCCAGCAGTCTAGGAAGGAACTATGGCTACACCTTC | CASSLGRNYGYTF
TRBJ2-6 | TRBD1 | . | TRBV25-1 | 17 | TGTGCCAGCAGTGTGGGACAGGACAGCTCTGGGGCCAACGTCCTGACTTTC | CASSVGQDSSGANVLTF
TRBJ2-1 | TRBD2 | many | TRBV9 | 15 | TGTGCCAGCAGCGCGACTAGCGGGAGGACCAATGAGCAGTTCTTC | CASSATSGRTNEQFF
TRBJ1-1 | . | . | TRBV7-6 | 16 | TGTGCCAGCAGCCGCCTACTTTCACAGGGTCCGCCTGAAGCTTTCTTT | CASSRLLSQGPPEAFF
TRBJ2-7 | . | . | TRBV11-2 | 15 | TGTGCCAGCAGCCCAGGGGCCAGTCGGTCCTACGAGCAGTACTTC | CASSPGASRSYEQYF
TRBJ1-1 | TRBD1 | . | TRBV6-4 | 12 | TGTGCCAGCAGCGACTACAGGGGTGAAGCTTTCTTT | CASSDYRGEAFF
TRBJ2-3 | . | . | TRBV11-2 | 14 | TGTGCCAGCAGCTTGGGGGTGGGAGGAGATACGCAGTATTTT | CASSLGVGGDTQYF
TRBJ2-5 | . | . | TRBV11-2 | 15 | TGTGCCAGCAGCTTAGATCTCGGAGAGGTGGAGACCCAGTACTTC | CASSLDLGEVETQYF
TRBJ1-2 | . | . | TRBV30 | 13 | . | CAWSVGQGSGYPF
TRBJ2-2 | TRBD1 | . | TRBV9 | 15 | TGTGCCAGCAGCTCGACAGGGGGCTCGGCCGGGGAGCTGTTTTTT | CASSSTGGSAGELFF
TRBJ1-2 | . | . | TRBV6-6 | 14 | TGTGCCAGCAGCCACTCATCTGCTAACTATGGCTACACCTTC | CASSHSSANYGYTF
TRBJ2-1 | TRBD2 | . | TRBV5-4 | 19 | TGTGCCAGCAGCAGGGGACTAGCGGGAGGAGGGGGCGGGGGGGATGAGCAGTTCTTC | CASSRGLAGGGGGGDEQFF
TRBJ1-5 | . | . | TRBV6-5 | 13 | TGTGCCAGCAGTCTAAACCTCAATCAGCCCCAGCATTTT | CASSLNLNQPQHF
TRBJ1-2 | . | . | TRBV19 | 12 | TGTGCCAGTAGGCCCTCAGGGGTCGGCTACACCTTC | CASRPSGVGYTF
TRBJ1-5 | TRBD1 | . | TRBV5-5 | 16 | TGTGCCAGCAGCTCAGGACAGGGGTATGGAAATCAGCCCCAGCATTTT | CASSSGQGYGNQPQHF
TRBJ2-7 | TRBD1 | . | TRBV30 | 14 | TGTGCCTGGAGTGTAGGACAGGGGGTCAACGAGCAGTACTTC | CAWSVGQGVNEQYF
TRBJ1-5 | . | . | TRBV7-2 | 13 | TGTGCCAGCAGCTTGTCCCTCGGTCAGCCCCAGCATTTT | CASSLSLGQPQHF
TRBJ2-5 | . | . | TRBV5-4 | 12 | TGTGCCAGCAGCTTGTCGCAAGAGACCCAGTACTTC | CASSLSQETQYF
TRBJ1-5 | TRBD1 | few | TRBV10-3 | 14 | TGTGCCATCAGTGAGTCAGGGGGCGTTCAGCCCCAGCATTTT | CAISESGGVQPQHF
TRBJ2-1 | TRBD1 | . | TRBV6-1 | 13 | TGTGCCAGCAGTGAACCGGACAGGGGTGAGCAGTTCTTC | CASSEPDRGEQFF
TRBJ2-2 | . | . | TRBV18 | 18 | TGTGCCAGCTCACCCTTGGCCGGGGGAACATCGAACACCGGGGAGCTGTTTTTT | CASSPLAGGTSNTGELFF
TRBJ2-7 | TRBD1 | . | TRBV18 | 15 | TGTGCCAGCTCACCGGTGGGACAGGGGGTTTACGAGCAGTACTTC | CASSPVGQGVYEQYF
TRBJ2-3 | . | few | TRBV7-2 | 14 | TGTGCCAGCAGCTTGGGAGCCAGCACAGATACGCAGTATTTT | CASSLGASTDTQYF
TRBJ2-5 | . | . | TRBV4-3 | 15 | TGCGCCAGCAGCCAAGGGCTGGGCGGAGGAGAGACCCAGTACTTC | CASSQGLGGGETQYF
TRBJ2-1 | . | . | TRBV5-4 | 15 | TGTGCCAGCAGCTATCGAACTAGCTCCTACAATGAGCAGTTCTTC | CASSYRTSSYNEQFF
TRBJ1-2 | TRBD1 | . | TRBV5-1 | 14 | TGCGCCAGCACCGGGGCAGGGGGCGCCTATGGCTACACCTTC | CASTGAGGAYGYTF
TRBJ1-5 | TRBD1 | . | TRBV13 | 14 | TGTGCCAGCAGCACCGGGACAGGGGAGAAGCCCCAGCATTTT | CASSTGTGEKPQHF
TRBJ1-5 | . | . | TRBV30 | 15 | TGTGCCTGGAGTAAAGACACGGGAGGCAATCAGCCCCAGCATTTT | CAWSKDTGGNQPQHF
TRBJ2-5 | TRBD1 | . | TRBV4-1 | 17 | TGCGCCAGCAGCCAAGATGGACGACAGGGTTTCCAGGAGACCCAGTACTTC | CASSQDGRQGFQETQYF
TRBJ2-3 | . | few | TRBV4-1 | 14 | TGCGCCAGCAGCCCCTTAGCTACCGCAGATACGCAGTATTTT | CASSPLATADTQYF
TRBJ1-1 | TRBD1 | . | TRBV27 | 14 | TGTGCCAGCCAACAGGGGGCGTTGAACACTGAAGCTTTCTTT | CASQQGALNTEAFF